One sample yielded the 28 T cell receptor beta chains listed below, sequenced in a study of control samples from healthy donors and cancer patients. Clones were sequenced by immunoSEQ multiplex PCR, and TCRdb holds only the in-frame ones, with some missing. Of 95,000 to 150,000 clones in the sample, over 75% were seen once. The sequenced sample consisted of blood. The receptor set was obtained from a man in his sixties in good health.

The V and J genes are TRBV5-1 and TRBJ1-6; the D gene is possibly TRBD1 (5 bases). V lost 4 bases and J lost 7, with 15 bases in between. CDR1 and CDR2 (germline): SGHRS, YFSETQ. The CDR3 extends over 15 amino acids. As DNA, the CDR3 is TGCGCCAGCAGCCCGGAGTGGGGGGGAAATTCACCCCTCCACTTT. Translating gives CASSPEWGGNSPLHF.

The DNA for the CDR3 is TGTGCCAGCAGCAAAGAGGAGGGCAGGGGAGGGTCACCCCTCCACTTT. Protein sequence: CASSKEEGRGGSPLHF. The J gene is TRBJ1-6, the V gene TRBV21-1. TRBV21-1 is a listed pseudogene. The CDR3 has 16 residues.

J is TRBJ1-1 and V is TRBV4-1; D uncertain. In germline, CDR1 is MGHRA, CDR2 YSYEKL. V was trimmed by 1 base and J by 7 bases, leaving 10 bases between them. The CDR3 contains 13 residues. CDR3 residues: CASSQGFWVEAFF. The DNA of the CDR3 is TGCGCCAGCAGCCAAGGTTTCTGGGTTGAAGCTTTCTTT.

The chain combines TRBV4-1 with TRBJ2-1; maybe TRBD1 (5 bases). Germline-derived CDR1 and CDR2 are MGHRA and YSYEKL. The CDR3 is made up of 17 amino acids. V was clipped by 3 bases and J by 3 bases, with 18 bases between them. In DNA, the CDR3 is TGCGCCAGCAGCCAGAGCAAAACAGGAAGATACTACAATGAGCAGTTCTTC. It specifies CASSQSKTGRYYNEQFF.

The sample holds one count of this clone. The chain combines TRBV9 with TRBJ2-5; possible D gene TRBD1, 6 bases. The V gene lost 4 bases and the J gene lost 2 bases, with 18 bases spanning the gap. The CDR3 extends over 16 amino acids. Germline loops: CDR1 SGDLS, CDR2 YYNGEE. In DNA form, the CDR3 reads TGTGCCAGCAGCTCGAGAAGGACAGAAGCACAAGAGACCCAGTACTTC. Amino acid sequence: CASSSRRTEAQETQYF.

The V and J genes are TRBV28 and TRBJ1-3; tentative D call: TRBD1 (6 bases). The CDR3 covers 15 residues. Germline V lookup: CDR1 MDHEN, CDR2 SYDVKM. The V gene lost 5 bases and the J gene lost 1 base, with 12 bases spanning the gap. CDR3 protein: CASSTLQGSGNTIYF. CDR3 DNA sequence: TGTGCCAGCAGTACTCTACAGGGTTCTGGAAACACCATATATTTT.

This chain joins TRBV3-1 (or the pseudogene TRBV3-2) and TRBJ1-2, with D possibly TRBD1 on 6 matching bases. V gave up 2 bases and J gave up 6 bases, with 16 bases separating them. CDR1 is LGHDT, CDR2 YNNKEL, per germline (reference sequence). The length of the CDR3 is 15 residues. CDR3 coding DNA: TGTGCCAGCAGCCAAAATTGGGGGGCGCGGGATGGCTACACCTTC. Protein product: CASSQNWGARDGYTF.

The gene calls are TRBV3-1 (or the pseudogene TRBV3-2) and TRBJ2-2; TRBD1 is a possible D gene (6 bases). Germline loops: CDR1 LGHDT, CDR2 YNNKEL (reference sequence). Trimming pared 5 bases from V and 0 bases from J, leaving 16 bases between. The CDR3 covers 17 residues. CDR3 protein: CASSTIQGRTNTGELFF. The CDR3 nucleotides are TGTGCCAGCAGCACGATACAGGGACGGACGAACACCGGGGAGCTGTTTTTT.

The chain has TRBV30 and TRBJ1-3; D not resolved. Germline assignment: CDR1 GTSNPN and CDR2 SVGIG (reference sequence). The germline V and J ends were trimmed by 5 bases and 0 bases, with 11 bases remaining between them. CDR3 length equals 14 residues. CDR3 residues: CAWDHTHSGNTIYF. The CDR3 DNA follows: TGTGCCTGGGATCATACACACTCTGGAAACACCATATATTTT.

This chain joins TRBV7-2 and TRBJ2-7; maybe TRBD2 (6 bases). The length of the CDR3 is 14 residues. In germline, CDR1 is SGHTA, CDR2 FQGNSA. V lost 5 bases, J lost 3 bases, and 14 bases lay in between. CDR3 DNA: TGTGCCAGCAGCCCAGTCGGGGGTCACTACGAGCAGTACTTC. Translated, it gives CASSPVGGHYEQYF.

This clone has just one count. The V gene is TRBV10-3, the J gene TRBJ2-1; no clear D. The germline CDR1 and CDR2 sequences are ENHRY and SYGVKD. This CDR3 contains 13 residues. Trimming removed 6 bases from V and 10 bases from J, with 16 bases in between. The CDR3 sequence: CAISSQALLEQFF. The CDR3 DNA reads TGTGCCATCAGCAGCCAGGCCCTATTGGAGCAGTTCTTC.

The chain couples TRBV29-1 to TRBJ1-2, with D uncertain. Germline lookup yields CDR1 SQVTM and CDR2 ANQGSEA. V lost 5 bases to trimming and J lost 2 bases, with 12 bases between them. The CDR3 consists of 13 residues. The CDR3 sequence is CSVSSFLNYGYTF. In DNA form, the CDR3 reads TGCAGCGTTTCTAGTTTTTTAAACTATGGCTACACCTTC.

This CDR3 is CASSRTSRGAFGNTIYF. CDR3 in DNA: TGCGCCAGCAGCCGAACCAGTCGGGGGGCGTTTGGAAACACCATATATTTT. The chain is built from TRBV4-1 and TRBJ1-3, with D perhaps matching TRBD1 (6 bases). V was trimmed by 4 bases and J by 3 bases, leaving 19 bases between them. CDR1 and CDR2 (germline): MGHRA, YSYEKL. The CDR3 length is 17 residues.

CDR3 residues: CASSSGGSYDEQYF. The CDR3 DNA follows: TGTGCCAGCAGTAGCGGGGGCAGTTACGACGAGCAGTACTTC. The V call is TRBV6-2 or TRBV6-3, the J call TRBJ2-7, with 8 bases fitting TRBD2. V lost 5 bases and J lost 5; bases outside the gene matches: 8. This CDR3 comprises 14 residues. Germline-derived CDR1 and CDR2 are MNHEY and SVGEGT.

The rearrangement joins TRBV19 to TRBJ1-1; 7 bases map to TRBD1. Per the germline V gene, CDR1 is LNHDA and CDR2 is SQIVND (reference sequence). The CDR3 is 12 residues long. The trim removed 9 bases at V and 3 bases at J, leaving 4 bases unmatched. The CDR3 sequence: CASGQAYTEAFF. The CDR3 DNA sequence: TGTGCCAGCGGACAGGCGTACACTGAAGCTTTCTTT.

CDR3 coding DNA: TGTGCCTGGATAGGACAGTTCCCGAACACTGAAGCTTTCTTT. Its protein product is CAWIGQFPNTEAFF. This sequence joins TRBV30 and TRBJ1-1; weak D call: TRBD1 (6 bases). From germline, CDR1 is GTSNPN and CDR2 SVGIG (reference sequence). The germline V and J ends were trimmed by 4 bases and 1 base, with 13 bases remaining between them. The CDR3 length is 14 residues.

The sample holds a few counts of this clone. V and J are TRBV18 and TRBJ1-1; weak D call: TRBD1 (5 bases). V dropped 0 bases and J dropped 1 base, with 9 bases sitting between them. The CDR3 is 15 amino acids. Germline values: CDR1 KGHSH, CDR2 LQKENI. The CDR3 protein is CASSPPTGKNTEAFF. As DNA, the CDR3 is TGTGCCAGCTCACCACCAACAGGCAAGAACACTGAAGCTTTCTTT.

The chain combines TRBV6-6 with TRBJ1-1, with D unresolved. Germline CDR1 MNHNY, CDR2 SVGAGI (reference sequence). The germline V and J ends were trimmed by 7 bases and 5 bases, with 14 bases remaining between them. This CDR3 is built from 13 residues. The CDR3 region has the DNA TGTGCCAGCACGGGCTTGAAAGGGACTGAAGCTTTCTTT. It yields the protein CASTGLKGTEAFF.

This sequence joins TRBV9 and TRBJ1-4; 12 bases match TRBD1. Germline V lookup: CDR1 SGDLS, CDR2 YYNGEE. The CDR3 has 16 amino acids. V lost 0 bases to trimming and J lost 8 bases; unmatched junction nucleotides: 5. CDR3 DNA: TGTGCCAGCAGCGTAGCTGGGACAGGGGGCAGAGAAAAACTGTTTTTT. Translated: CASSVAGTGGREKLFF.

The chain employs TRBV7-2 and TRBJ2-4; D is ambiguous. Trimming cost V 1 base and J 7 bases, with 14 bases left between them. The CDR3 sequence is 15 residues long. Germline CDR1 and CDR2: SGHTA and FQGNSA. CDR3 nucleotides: TGTGCCAGCAGCTTAGGGCTAGTGACCGTGAACATTCAGTACTTC. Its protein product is CASSLGLVTVNIQYF.

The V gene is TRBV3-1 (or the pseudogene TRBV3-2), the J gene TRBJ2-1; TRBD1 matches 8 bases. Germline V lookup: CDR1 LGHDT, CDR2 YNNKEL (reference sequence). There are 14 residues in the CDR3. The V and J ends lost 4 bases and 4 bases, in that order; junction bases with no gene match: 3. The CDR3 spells CASSPGQEYNEQFF. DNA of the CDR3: TGTGCCAGCAGCCCGGGACAGGAGTACAATGAGCAGTTCTTC.

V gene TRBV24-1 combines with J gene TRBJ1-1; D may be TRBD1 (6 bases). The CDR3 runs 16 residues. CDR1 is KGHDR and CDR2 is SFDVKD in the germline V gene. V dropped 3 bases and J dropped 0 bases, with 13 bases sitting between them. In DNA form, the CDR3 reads TGTGCCACCAGTGATGGGACCGGGACATTGAACACTGAAGCTTTCTTT. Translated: CATSDGTGTLNTEAFF.

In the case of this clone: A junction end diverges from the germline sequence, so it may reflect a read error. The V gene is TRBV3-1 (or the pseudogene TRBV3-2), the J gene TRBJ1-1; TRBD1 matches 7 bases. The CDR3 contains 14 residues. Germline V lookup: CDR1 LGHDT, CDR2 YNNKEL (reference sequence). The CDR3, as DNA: TGTGCCAGCAGCCATGCACAGGGGAACTCTGAAGCTTTCTTT. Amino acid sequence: CASSHAQGNSEAFF.

Written as DNA, the CDR3 is TGCGCCAGCCAGGAGAACCCCACGACCCTTTATGAAGGCTACACCTTC. It encodes CASQENPTTLYEGYTF. The rearrangement joins TRBV5-1 to TRBJ1-2; D remains unclear. The CDR3 has 16 amino acids. Between the trimmed V and J ends, which lost 7 bases and 8 bases, there was a span of 27 bases. Germline CDR1 reads SGHRS; CDR2 reads YFSETQ. Variable domain in full (rest from reference TRBV5-1 and TRBJ1-2): KAGVTQTPRYLIKTRGQQVTLSCSPISGHRSVSWYQQTPGQGLQFLFEYFSETQRNKGNFPGRFSGRQFSNSRSEMNVSTLELGDSALYLCASQENPTTLYEGYTFGSGTRLTVV.

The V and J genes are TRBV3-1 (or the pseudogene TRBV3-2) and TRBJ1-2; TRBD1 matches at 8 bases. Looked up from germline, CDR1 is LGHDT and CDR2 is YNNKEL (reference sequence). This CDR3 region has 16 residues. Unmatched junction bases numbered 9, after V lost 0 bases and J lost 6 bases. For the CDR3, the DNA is TGTGCCAGCAGCCAAGACAGGGGGCTAAGGGTCAATGGCTACACCTTC. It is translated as CASSQDRGLRVNGYTF.

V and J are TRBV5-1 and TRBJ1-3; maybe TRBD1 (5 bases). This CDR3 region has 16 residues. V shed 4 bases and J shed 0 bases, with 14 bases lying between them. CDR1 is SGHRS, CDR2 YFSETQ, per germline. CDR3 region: CASSGGLLGSGNTIYF. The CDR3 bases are TGCGCCAGCAGCGGGGGACTCTTAGGCTCTGGAAACACCATATATTTT.

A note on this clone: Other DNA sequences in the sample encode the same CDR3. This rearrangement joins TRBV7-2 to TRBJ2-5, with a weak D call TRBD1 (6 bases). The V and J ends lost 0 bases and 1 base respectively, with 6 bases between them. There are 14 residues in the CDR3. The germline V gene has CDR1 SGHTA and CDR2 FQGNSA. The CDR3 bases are TGTGCCAGCAGCTTAGCGGGGGCCCAAGAGACCCAGTACTTC. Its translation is CASSLAGAQETQYF.

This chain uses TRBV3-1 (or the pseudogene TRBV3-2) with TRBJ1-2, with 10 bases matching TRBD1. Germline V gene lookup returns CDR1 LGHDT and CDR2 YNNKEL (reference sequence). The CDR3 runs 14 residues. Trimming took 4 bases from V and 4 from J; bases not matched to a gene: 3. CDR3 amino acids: CASSPTGGGYGYTF. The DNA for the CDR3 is TGTGCCAGCAGCCCGACAGGGGGCGGCTATGGCTACACCTTC.